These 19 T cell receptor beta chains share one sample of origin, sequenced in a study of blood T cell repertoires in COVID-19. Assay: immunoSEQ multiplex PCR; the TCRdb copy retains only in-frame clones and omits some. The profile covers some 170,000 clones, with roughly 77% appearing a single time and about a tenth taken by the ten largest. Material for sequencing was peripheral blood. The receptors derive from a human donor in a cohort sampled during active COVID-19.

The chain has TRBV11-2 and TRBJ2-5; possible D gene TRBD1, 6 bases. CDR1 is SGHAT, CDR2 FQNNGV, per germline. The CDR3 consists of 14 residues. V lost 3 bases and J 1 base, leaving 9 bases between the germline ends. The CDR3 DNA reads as TGTGCCAGCAGCTTGGGACACTTCCAAGAGACCCAGTACTTC. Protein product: CASSLGHFQETQYF.

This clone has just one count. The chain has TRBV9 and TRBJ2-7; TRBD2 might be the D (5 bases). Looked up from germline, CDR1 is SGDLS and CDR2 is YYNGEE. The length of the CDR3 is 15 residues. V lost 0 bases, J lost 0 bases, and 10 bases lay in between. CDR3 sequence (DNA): TGTGCCAGCAGCGTAGTAGGCGGGCCCTCCTACGAGCAGTACTTC. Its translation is CASSVVGGPSYEQYF.

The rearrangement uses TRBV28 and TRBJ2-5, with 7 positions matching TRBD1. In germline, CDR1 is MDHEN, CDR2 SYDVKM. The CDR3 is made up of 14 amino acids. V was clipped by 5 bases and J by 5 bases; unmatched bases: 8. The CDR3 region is CASSQTGMKETQYF. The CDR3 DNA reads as TGTGCCAGCAGTCAGACAGGGATGAAGGAGACCCAGTACTTC.

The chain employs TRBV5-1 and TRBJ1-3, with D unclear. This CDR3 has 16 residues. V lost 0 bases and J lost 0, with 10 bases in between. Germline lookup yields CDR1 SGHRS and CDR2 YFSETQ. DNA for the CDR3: TGCGCCAGCAGCTTGGCTGACTCCAGCTCTGGAAACACCATATATTTT. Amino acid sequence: CASSLADSSSGNTIYF.

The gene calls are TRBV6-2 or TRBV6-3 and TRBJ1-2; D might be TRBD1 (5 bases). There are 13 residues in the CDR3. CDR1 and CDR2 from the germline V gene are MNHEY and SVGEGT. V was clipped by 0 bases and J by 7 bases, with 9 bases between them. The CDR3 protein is CASSYSPRVGYTF. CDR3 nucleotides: TGTGCCAGCAGTTACTCACCCAGGGTTGGCTACACCTTC.

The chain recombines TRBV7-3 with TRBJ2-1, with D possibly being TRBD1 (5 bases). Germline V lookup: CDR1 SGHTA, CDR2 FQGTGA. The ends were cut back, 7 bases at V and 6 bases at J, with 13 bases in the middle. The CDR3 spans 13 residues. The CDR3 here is CASTRGPGNEQFF. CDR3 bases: TGTGCCAGCACTAGGGGTCCGGGCAATGAGCAGTTCTTC.

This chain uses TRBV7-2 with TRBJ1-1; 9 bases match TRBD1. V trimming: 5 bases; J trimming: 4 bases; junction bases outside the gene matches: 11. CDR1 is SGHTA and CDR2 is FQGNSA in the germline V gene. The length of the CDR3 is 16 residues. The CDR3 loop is CASSPETGGISTEAFF. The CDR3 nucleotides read TGTGCCAGCAGCCCGGAGACAGGGGGTATTAGCACTGAAGCTTTCTTT.

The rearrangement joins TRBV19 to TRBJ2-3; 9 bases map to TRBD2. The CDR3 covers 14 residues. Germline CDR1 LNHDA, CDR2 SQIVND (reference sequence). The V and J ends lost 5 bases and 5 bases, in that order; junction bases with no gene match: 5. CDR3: CASSVGGGGDTQYF. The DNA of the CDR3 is TGTGCCAGTAGTGTCGGCGGGGGGGGAGATACGCAGTATTTT.

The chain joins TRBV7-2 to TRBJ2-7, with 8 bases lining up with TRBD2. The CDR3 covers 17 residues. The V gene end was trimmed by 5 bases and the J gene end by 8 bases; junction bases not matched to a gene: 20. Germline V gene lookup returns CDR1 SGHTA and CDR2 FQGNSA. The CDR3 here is CASSQKNPAGGPYQQYF. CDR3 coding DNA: TGTGCCAGCAGCCAAAAGAACCCGGCGGGGGGACCGTACCAGCAGTACTTC.

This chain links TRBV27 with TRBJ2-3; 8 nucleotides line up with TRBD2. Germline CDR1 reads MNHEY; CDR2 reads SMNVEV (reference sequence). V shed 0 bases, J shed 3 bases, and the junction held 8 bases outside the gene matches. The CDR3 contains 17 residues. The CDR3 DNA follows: TGTGCCAGCAGTTTATCCCCTATAGCGGGGATTACAGATACGCAGTATTTT. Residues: CASSLSPIAGITDTQYF.

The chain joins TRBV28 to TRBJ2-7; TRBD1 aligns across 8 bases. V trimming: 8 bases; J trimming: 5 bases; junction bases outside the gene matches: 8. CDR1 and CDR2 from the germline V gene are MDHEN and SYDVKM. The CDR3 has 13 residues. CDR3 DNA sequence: TGTGCCAGCGTACAGGGGGAGGAAAACGAGCAGTACTTC. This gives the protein CASVQGEENEQYF.

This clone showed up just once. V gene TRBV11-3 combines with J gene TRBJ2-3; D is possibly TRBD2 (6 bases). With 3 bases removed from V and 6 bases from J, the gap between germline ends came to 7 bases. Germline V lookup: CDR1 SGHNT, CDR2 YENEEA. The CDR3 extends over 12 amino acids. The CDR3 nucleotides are TGTGCCAGCAGCTTCGCGGGGGATACGCAGTATTTT. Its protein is CASSFAGDTQYF.

Here the CDR3 DNA reads TGTGCCAGCTCTACGGGACAGTACAGCGAAGCTTTCTTT. This sequence encodes CASSTGQYSEAFF. The V gene is TRBV18, the J gene TRBJ1-1; 7 nucleotides align to TRBD1. Germline CDR1 KGHSH, CDR2 LQKENI. Unmatched junction bases numbered 9, after V lost 6 bases and J lost 8 bases. This CDR3 is 13 amino acids long.

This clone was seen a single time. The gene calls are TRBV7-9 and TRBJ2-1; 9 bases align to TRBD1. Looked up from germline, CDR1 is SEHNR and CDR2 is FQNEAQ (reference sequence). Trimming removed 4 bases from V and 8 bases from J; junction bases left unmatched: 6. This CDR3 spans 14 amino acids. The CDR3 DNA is TGTGCCAGCAGCTCCGGGACAGGGCTCGATGAGCAGTTCTTC. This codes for CASSSGTGLDEQFF.

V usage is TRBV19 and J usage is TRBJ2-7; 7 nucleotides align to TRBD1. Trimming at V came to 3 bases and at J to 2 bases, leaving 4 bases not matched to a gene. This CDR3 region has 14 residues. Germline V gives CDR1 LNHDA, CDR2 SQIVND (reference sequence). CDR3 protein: CASSILTGPYEQYF. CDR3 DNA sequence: TGTGCCAGTAGTATCCTGACAGGGCCCTACGAGCAGTACTTC.

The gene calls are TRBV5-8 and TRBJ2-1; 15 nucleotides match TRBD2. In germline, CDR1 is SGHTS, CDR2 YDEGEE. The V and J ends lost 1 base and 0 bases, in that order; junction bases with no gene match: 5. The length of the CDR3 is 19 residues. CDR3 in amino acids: CASSLKGLAGGSSYNEQFF. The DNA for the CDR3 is TGTGCCAGCAGCTTGAAGGGACTAGCGGGGGGAAGCTCCTACAATGAGCAGTTCTTC.

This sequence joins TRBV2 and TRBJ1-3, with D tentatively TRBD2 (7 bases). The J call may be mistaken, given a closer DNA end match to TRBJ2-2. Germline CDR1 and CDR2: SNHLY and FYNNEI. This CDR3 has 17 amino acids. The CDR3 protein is CASSKVRPGGGVGELFF. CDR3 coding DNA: TGTGCCAGCAGTAAAGTACGCCCGGGGGGCGGGGTCGGGGAGCTGTTTTTT.

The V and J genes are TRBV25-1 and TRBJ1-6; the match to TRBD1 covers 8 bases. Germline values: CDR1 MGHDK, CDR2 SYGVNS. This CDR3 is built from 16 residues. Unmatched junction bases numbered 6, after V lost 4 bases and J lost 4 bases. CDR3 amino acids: CASSGTGNPYNSPLHF. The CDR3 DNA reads TGTGCCAGCAGTGGGACAGGGAATCCGTATAATTCACCCCTCCACTTT.

The CDR3 nucleotides read TGTGCCAGCAGTGAAGCGCGCCGGGGCAATCAGCCCCAGCATTTT. Its translation: CASSEARRGNQPQHF. V gene TRBV6-1 combines with J gene TRBJ1-5; D is undetermined. This CDR3 has 15 residues. Germline loops: CDR1 MNHNS, CDR2 SASEGT. Deletions cut 0 bases from V and 2 bases from J, with 8 bases between.